This T cell receptor beta chain was captured by sequencing in a study of blood T cell repertoires in COVID-19. As for the study in general: In each case, the material was cDNA or gDNA derived from T cells, B-cell-depleted T cells, or PBMCs.

Seattle's enrolled individuals joined amid active infection and were then monitored longitudinally. This table comes from immunoSEQ multiplex PCR, and its TCRdb copy is limited to in-frame clones, with some not included. The sample has 250,000 to 350,000 clones; around 84% are singletons. The germline V gene has CDR1 SNHLY and CDR2 FYNNEI. The CDR3 is 13 amino acids. Trimming stripped 6 bases from V and 7 bases from J, with 12 bases between. The TCR originated in a human donor with COVID-19, enrolled during active disease. The donor label of this sample is uncertain. The sequencing sample was made of peripheral blood. J is TRBJ1-4 and V is TRBV2; D unclear. CDR3 sequence reads: CASRRSLAEKLFF. CDR3 nucleotides: TGTGCCAGCAGACGGAGCTTGGCTGAAAAACTGTTTTTT.